The 17 T cell receptor beta chains listed next were all sequenced from one sample in a study of shared clonotypes between healthy human individuals (dated by TCRdb to the early 2020s). Receptors were amplified or captured by the immunoSEQ multiplex PCR assay. Drawn from immuneACCESS, this table holds only the in-frame rearrangements with V and J called that TCRdb kept. Clones are partly lost; checked studies trace under half to an unresolved V gene and leave the rest unexplained. The sample includes a few million clones, with about 94% observed a single time. Around 0.13% of the sample is taken by the ten largest. Material for sequencing was naive CD4+ T cells sorted from blood. The intended sense of this specimen's cell subset or site label: CD45RA+ positively selected. These receptor sequences come from a man younger than 35 in good health.

The V and J genes are TRBV10-2 and TRBJ2-7, with TRBD1 identical over 7 bases. In germline, CDR1 is WSHSY, CDR2 SAAADI. The CDR3 consists of 15 residues. After removal of 0 bases from V and 3 bases from J, the junction contained 5 bases not matched to a gene. The CDR3 region is CASSESATGLYEQYF. The CDR3 coding sequence is TGCGCCAGCAGTGAGTCTGCGACAGGGCTCTACGAGCAGTACTTC.

This clone turned up a few times. The chain combines TRBV7-2 with TRBJ1-6; TRBD1 matches 7 bases. CDR3 length equals 16 residues. Germline V gene sequence: CDR1 SGHTA, CDR2 FQGNSA. Trimming cost V 5 bases and J 7 bases; bases outside gene matches: 11. The CDR3 DNA reads as TGTGCCAGCAGCCCCCCCACAAGGGGGCCCAATTCACCCCTCCACTTT. This sequence encodes CASSPPTRGPNSPLHF.

This clone showed up just once. V is TRBV6-6 and J is TRBJ2-5, with TRBD1 as a possible D gene (5 bases). The length of the CDR3 is 16 residues. Trimming pared 5 bases from V and 1 base from J, leaving 17 bases between. Germline values: CDR1 MNHNY, CDR2 SVGAGI (reference sequence). The CDR3 sequence is CASSPRQRPIQETQYF. CDR3 nucleotides: TGTGCCAGCAGTCCCCGACAGCGACCAATCCAAGAGACCCAGTACTTC.

The chain carries TRBV2 and TRBJ2-5; D possibly corresponds to TRBD1 (6 bases). In germline, CDR1 is SNHLY, CDR2 FYNNEI. The CDR3 is made up of 13 amino acids. The V gene lost 6 bases and the J gene lost 2 bases, with 10 bases spanning the gap. CDR3 DNA sequence: TGTGCCAGCAGAGGGGGTCTACAAGAGACCCAGTACTTC. It translates to CASRGGLQETQYF. Full variable domain (rest looked up from reference TRBV2 and TRBJ2-5): EPEVTQTPSHQVTQMGQEVILRCVPISNHLYFYWYRQILGQKVEFLVSFYNNEISEKSEIFDDQFSVERPDGSNFTLKIRSTKLEDSAMYFCASRGGLQETQYFGPGTRLLVL.

The genes are TRBV27 and TRBJ1-1; possible D gene TRBD1, 6 bases. Trimming pared 4 bases from V and 12 bases from J, leaving 12 bases between. CDR3 length: 11 residues. Germline lookup yields CDR1 MNHEY and CDR2 SMNVEV (reference sequence). CDR3 loop: CASSSTGGTFF. In DNA form, the CDR3 reads TGTGCCAGCAGTTCGACAGGTGGGACTTTCTTT.

The genes are TRBV7-6 and TRBJ2-3; 8 positions match TRBD2. There are 18 residues in the CDR3. J was trimmed by 2 bases and V by 6 bases; bases with no gene match: 16. Germline V lookup: CDR1 SGHVS, CDR2 FNYEAQ. CDR3 nucleotides: TGTGCCAGCAGTTTGGGATTACTAGCGGAATACTCCACAGATACGCAGTATTTT. It is translated as CASSLGLLAEYSTDTQYF.

The rearrangement links TRBV19 to TRBJ2-7, with TRBD1 matching 8 bases. The CDR3 length is 13 residues. The trim removed 6 bases at V and 5 bases at J, leaving 6 bases unmatched. Per germline, CDR1 LNHDA and CDR2 SQIVND (reference sequence). The CDR3 bases are TGTGCCAGTAGGAAGGACAGGGACGACGAGCAGTACTTC. Its protein is CASRKDRDDEQYF.

This clone showed up just once. Other DNA sequences of this sample code for an identical CDR3. This chain uses TRBV30 with TRBJ2-2, with unresolved D. The germline V gene has CDR1 GTSNPN and CDR2 SVGIG (reference sequence). V lost 0 bases and J lost 5, with 7 bases in between. The CDR3 length is 13 residues. The CDR3 sequence: CAWSVGGTGELFF. The CDR3 coding sequence is TGTGCCTGGAGTGTAGGTGGAACCGGGGAGCTGTTTTTT.

The chain recombines TRBV29-1 with TRBJ1-1; possible D gene TRBD1, 6 bases. The CDR3 runs to 14 residues. The germline V gene has CDR1 SQVTM and CDR2 ANQGSEA. Trimming took off 6 bases at V and 5 bases at J, with 19 bases between the two ends. The CDR3 DNA sequence: TGCAGCGTCGGAACCCAGGGGCGGAGGACTGAAGCTTTCTTT. Its protein is CSVGTQGRRTEAFF.

The chain carries TRBV4-3 and TRBJ1-5, with no clear D. The CDR3 consists of 14 residues. Germline V CDR1 and CDR2: LGHNA, YSLEER. V was shortened by 0 bases and J by 5 bases, with 8 bases between the two germline ends. CDR3: CASSQDIRDQPQHF. The CDR3 coding sequence is TGCGCCAGCAGCCAAGATATAAGGGATCAGCCCCAGCATTTT.

Concerning this clone: Other DNA sequences from this sample encode an identical CDR3 as well. The chain links TRBV9 to TRBJ2-3, with D possibly TRBD2 on 7 matching bases. The CDR3 length is 15 residues. V was shortened by 4 bases and J by 0 bases, with 12 bases between the two germline ends. Germline V lookup: CDR1 SGDLS, CDR2 YYNGEE. The CDR3 protein is CASSPGGTSTDTQYF. The CDR3 DNA sequence: TGTGCCAGCAGCCCGGGGGGCACTAGCACAGATACGCAGTATTTT.

In the case of this clone: The sample carries other DNA sequences with the same CDR3. V is TRBV30 and J is TRBJ1-5; D remains ambiguous. Germline CDR1 is GTSNPN and CDR2 is SVGIG (reference sequence). The CDR3 has 14 amino acids. Trimming shortened V by 1 base and J by 3 bases, and 10 bases separated the two germline ends. CDR3 coding DNA: TGTGCCTGGAGTGAGGGAGGGTCCAATCAGCCCCAGCATTTT. As protein: CAWSEGGSNQPQHF.

A word on this clone: This sample also contains other DNA sequences that code for the same CDR3. The chain combines TRBV18 with TRBJ2-2, with D tentatively TRBD1 (5 bases). In germline, CDR1 is KGHSH, CDR2 LQKENI. The CDR3 has 15 amino acids. Trimming pared 1 base from V and 1 base from J, leaving 7 bases between. CDR3 sequence reads: CASSPRQGNTGELFF. The CDR3 region has the DNA TGTGCCAGCTCACCACGTCAGGGGAACACCGGGGAGCTGTTTTTT.

The rearrangement joins TRBV19 to TRBJ1-5; TRBD1 is a possible D gene (5 bases). The CDR3 sequence is 15 residues long. Germline lookup yields CDR1 LNHDA and CDR2 SQIVND (reference sequence). The ends were cut back, 3 bases at V and 6 bases at J, with 15 bases in the middle. The CDR3 DNA reads as TGTGCCAGTAGTATGGGAGAGGGGTTAGGTCAGCCCCAGCATTTT. It codes for CASSMGEGLGQPQHF.

Notes on this clone: One end of the junction fails to match germline, which may point to a read error. This rearrangement joins TRBV5-6 to TRBJ2-5, with D unresolved. CDR1 SGHDT and CDR2 YYEEEE come from the germline V gene. The CDR3 totals 11 residues. The CDR3 sequence is CASSLLGFEDF. In DNA, the CDR3 is TGTGCCAGCAGCTTATTGGGTTTTGAGGACTTC.

J is TRBJ2-3 and V is TRBV9; D is uncertain. The CDR3 runs to 18 residues. Trimming removed 0 bases from V and 0 bases from J, with 17 bases in between. CDR1 SGDLS and CDR2 YYNGEE come from the germline V gene. This chain's CDR3 is CASSVEGPGYGSTDTQYF. In nucleotides, the CDR3 is TGTGCCAGCAGCGTAGAAGGCCCTGGGTACGGGAGCACAGATACGCAGTATTTT. The full variable domain, in which reference TRBV9 and TRBJ2-3 provide the parts outside the CDR3, is DSGVTQTPKHLITATGQRVTLRCSPRSGDLSVYWYQQSLDQGLQFLIQYYNGEERAKGNILERFSAQQFPDLHSELNLSSLELGDSALYFCASSVEGPGYGSTDTQYFGPGTRLTVL.

This clone was observed a single time. The chain links TRBV2 to TRBJ2-3, with TRBD2 matching 8 bases. Unmatched junction bases numbered 9, after V lost 4 bases and J lost 3 bases. CDR3 length: 16 amino acids. CDR1 is SNHLY and CDR2 is FYNNEI in the germline V gene. Here the CDR3 reads CASSGEAGGWTDTQYF. CDR3 coding DNA: TGTGCCAGCAGTGGGGAGGCGGGGGGCTGGACAGATACGCAGTATTTT.